One sample yielded the 14 T cell receptor beta chains listed below, sequenced in a study of OX40 agonist ivuxolimab in advanced cancers. TCRdb's copy holds only in-frame clones and misses some; the assay was immunoSEQ multiplex PCR. The repertoire holds roughly 100,000 clones, 95% to 96% seen once, with 2% in the top ten. Sequencing used CD4+ or CD8+ T cells sorted from blood, obtained in a trial of the OX40 agonist ivuxolimab. The receptor source for this set is an adult with an advanced solid tumor such as melanoma, head and neck, liver or kidney cancer.

The chain joins TRBV2 to TRBJ1-1; D is uncertain. Germline V gene sequence: CDR1 SNHLY, CDR2 FYNNEI. The V and J ends lost 4 bases and 2 bases respectively, with 5 bases between them. The CDR3 consists of 12 residues. CDR3 in amino acids: CASSVGNTEAFF. In nucleotides, the CDR3 is TGTGCCAGCAGTGTAGGAAACACTGAAGCTTTCTTT.

This rearrangement joins TRBV27 to TRBJ2-7, with 10 nucleotides matching TRBD1. Per the germline V gene, CDR1 is MNHEY and CDR2 is SMNVEV (reference sequence). The CDR3 runs to 15 residues. V shed 3 bases, J shed 7 bases, and the junction held 9 bases outside the gene matches. This chain's CDR3 is CASSLRTGGLWEQYF. The CDR3 coding sequence is TGTGCCAGCAGTTTGCGGACAGGGGGACTTTGGGAGCAGTACTTC.

V is TRBV7-6 and J is TRBJ1-6, with 8 bases that match TRBD1. The CDR3 extends over 17 amino acids. The V segment lost 1 base and the J segment 7 bases; nucleotides outside the gene matches: 9. The V gene's germline CDR1 is SGHVS and CDR2 FNYEAQ. CDR3 nucleotide sequence: TGTGCCAGCAGCTTAGAGGGGGGGGGACAGGCGAATTCACCCCTCCACTTT. Amino acid sequence: CASSLEGGGQANSPLHF.

The chain uses TRBV7-9 and TRBJ2-5, with D perhaps TRBD2 (6 bases). V lost 8 bases, J lost 5 bases, and 15 bases lay in between. CDR3 length equals 13 residues. CDR1 is SEHNR, CDR2 FQNEAQ, per germline (reference sequence). CDR3 coding DNA: TGTGCCAGCCTGGAGGGCCTGAGGGAGACCCAGTACTTC. Translating it yields CASLEGLRETQYF.

The V and J genes are TRBV30 and TRBJ1-6, with TRBD1 matching over 10 bases. The V segment lost 4 bases and the J segment 8 bases; nucleotides outside the gene matches: 5. This CDR3 region has 14 residues. From germline, CDR1 is GTSNPN and CDR2 SVGIG (reference sequence). CDR3 protein: CAWNAGTGDSPLHF. CDR3 bases: TGTGCCTGGAACGCCGGGACAGGGGATTCACCCCTCCACTTT.

The rearrangement uses TRBV4-3 and TRBJ2-1, with TRBD2 identical over 13 bases. CDR3 size: 16 residues. Germline trimming cut 0 bases from V and 4 bases from J; bases unmatched to any gene: 0. Germline V gene lookup returns CDR1 LGHNA and CDR2 YSLEER. Written as DNA, the CDR3 is TGCGCCAGCAGCCAAGAGGGACTAGCGGGATACAATGAGCAGTTCTTC. It specifies CASSQEGLAGYNEQFF.

The chain employs TRBV5-6 and TRBJ2-7; TRBD1 might be the D (6 bases). Per germline, CDR1 SGHDT and CDR2 YYEEEE. The length of the CDR3 is 15 residues. V lost 0 bases, J lost 0 bases, and 10 bases lay in between. The CDR3 region has the DNA TGTGCCAGCAGCTTGGGGACAGTCGGCTCCTACGAGCAGTACTTC. This codes for CASSLGTVGSYEQYF.

This clone was counted only a few times. The CDR3 region is CASSLGLAGVNEQFF. In nucleotides, the CDR3 is TGTGCCAGCAGCCTTGGACTAGCGGGGGTAAATGAGCAGTTCTTC. This chain links TRBV6-6 with TRBJ2-1; 13 bases match TRBD2. V lost 6 bases and J lost 7; bases outside the gene matches: 6. CDR3 size: 15 residues. Germline values: CDR1 MNHNY, CDR2 SVGAGI (reference sequence).

The rearrangement joins TRBV2 to TRBJ1-2; the D gene is possibly TRBD1 (6 bases). The CDR3 spans 12 residues. The V end lost 6 bases, the J end lost 10 bases, and 15 bases lay between the germline ends. Per the germline V gene, CDR1 is SNHLY and CDR2 is FYNNEI. The CDR3, as DNA: TGTGCCAGCAGCCAGGGGCGGGAAGACTACACCTTC. Translating it yields CASSQGREDYTF.

The J gene is TRBJ1-2, the V gene TRBV7-9, with D tentatively TRBD1 (6 bases). Germline CDR1 and CDR2: SEHNR and FQNEAQ (reference sequence). Trimming pared 5 bases from V and 2 bases from J, leaving 15 bases between. The CDR3 is made up of 15 amino acids. In DNA form, the CDR3 reads TGTGCCAGCAGCCCAGGAGGGGGACGGAACTATGGCTACACCTTC. This encodes CASSPGGGRNYGYTF.

The rearrangement links TRBV19 to TRBJ1-2; 9 bases are shared with TRBD1. Looked up from germline, CDR1 is LNHDA and CDR2 is SQIVND (reference sequence). V dropped 3 bases and J dropped 0; count of bases not matched to a gene: 5. CDR3 size: 16 residues. In nucleotides, the CDR3 is TGTGCCAGTAGTATGGGGACAGGGCCAGCTAACTATGGCTACACCTTC. Encoded protein: CASSMGTGPANYGYTF.

The genes are TRBV28 and TRBJ2-7; 9 nucleotides match TRBD1. The CDR3 covers 15 residues. V dropped 6 bases and J dropped 4; count of bases not matched to a gene: 10. Germline V CDR1 and CDR2: MDHEN, SYDVKM. In nucleotides, the CDR3 is TGTGCCAGCAGCTCTCCCCGGGACAGGGCGTACGAGCAGTACTTC. Its translation: CASSSPRDRAYEQYF.

The chain is built from TRBV20-1 and TRBJ2-2; no clear D gene. The CDR3 sequence is 11 residues long. Germline V gene lookup returns CDR1 DFQATT and CDR2 SNEGSKA (reference sequence). The germline V and J ends were trimmed by 4 bases and 3 bases, with 3 bases remaining between them. The CDR3 DNA reads as TGCAGTGCTATTGACACCGGGGAGCTGTTTTTT. Encoded protein: CSAIDTGELFF.

V and J are TRBV27 and TRBJ1-5; tentative D call: TRBD1 (6 bases). Deletions cut 6 bases from V and 3 bases from J, with 12 bases between. The CDR3 totals 14 residues. Germline CDR1 reads MNHEY; CDR2 reads SMNVEV (reference sequence). CDR3 loop: CASRLTGTNQPQHF. The DNA of the CDR3 is TGTGCCAGCAGGCTGACAGGAACCAATCAGCCCCAGCATTTT.